The source of this T cell receptor beta chain is a study of OX40 agonist ivuxolimab in advanced cancers. The study in broad terms: Ivuxolimab, which targeted the costimulatory receptor OX40 (CD134), was an agonistic, fully human IgG2 monoclonal antibody. Intravenous ivuxolimab was administered to patients every 2 weeks at six dose levels: 0.01, 0.1, 0.3, 1.5, 3 and 10 mg/kg. Among the approximately 50 dose-escalation patients, around 19 had hepatocellular carcinoma, approximately 15 melanoma, 9 renal cell carcinoma and 9 head and neck cancer. A male proportion of 82.7% and a mean age of roughly 55 years, ranging from about 20 to 79, were recorded for the dose-escalation cohort. Patients were allowed to have had prior anti-PD-1, anti-PD-L1 or anti-CTLA-4 therapy, and approximately 40% of the dose-escalation patients had previously received checkpoint inhibitors. Partial responses occurred in three dose-escalation patients, of whom one had hepatocellular carcinoma and two had cutaneous melanoma. Peripheral TCRbeta sequencing aimed to test whether ivuxolimab altered TCR sequence diversity and caused clonal T-cell expansion. The paper reports the monotherapy dose-escalation portion (N = 52 patients) of the phase I ivuxolimab trial.

On this clone: Which antigen it targets is not known. No base quality values were provided; no much bigger clone lies one nucleotide off.

To sequence the TCRbeta CDR3 region, genomic DNA was isolated from the sorted cells. TCRbeta CDR3 regions were sequenced using the immunoSEQ Assay. This is the immuneACCESS table as TCRdb keeps it, with only in-frame sequences that have V and J called. A part of the clones is gone; compared with another copy, unresolved V genes explain less than half, and the rest is unexplained. A total of approximately 79,000 clones appear in this sample, 86% of them only once. 0.99% of the sample rests with the top ten. General findings and caveats noted by the study authors: Low levels of normalized T-cell clonal expansion were also seen in some patients who did not respond. After ivuxolimab, CD8+ T cells had more expanded clones than CD4+ T cells on average. Partial responders in the 0.1-3.0 mg/kg groups had among the lowest normalized peripheral clonal expansion, especially among CD8+ T cells. Antigen specificity was not determined for the clonally expanded peripheral T cells. At doses of 0.1 to 3.0 mg/kg, clonal expansion of both CD4+ and CD8+ T cells in blood was seen between baseline and week 6.

Patients with autoimmune disease history or receiving systemic immunosuppression were excluded from the trial. Peripheral blood for TCR sequencing was collected from all dose cohorts at baseline, on cycle 4 day 1, and on cycle 7 day 1. The samples were taken from a phase I, first-in-human, multicenter, open-label dose-escalation trial of ivuxolimab. Adults with locally advanced or metastatic head and neck squamous cell, hepatocellular, melanoma or renal cell carcinoma were enrolled in the trial. CD4+ and CD8+ T cells were sorted separately from peripheral blood before TCR sequencing. The CDR3 goes from the cysteine to the phenylalanine over 13 residues. This entry keeps only the CDR3 DNA: 39 bases, framed from base 1. The V and J ends are trimmed by 5 bases and 5 bases, leaving 9 bases between them. The germline V gene supplies CDR1 MDHEN and CDR2 SYDVKM.

The receptor was isolated from an adult with an advanced solid tumor such as melanoma, head and neck, liver or kidney cancer. The source material was CD4+ or CD8+ T cells sorted from blood, sampled in a trial of the OX40 agonist ivuxolimab. This chain is built from TRBV28 and TRBJ2-2; the D gene cannot be resolved beyond TRBD1 or TRBD2, each matching 5 bases. Here is the DNA: TGTGCCAGCAGTACAGGCGGGACCGGGGAGCTGTTTTTT. Its amino acids are CASSTGGTGELFF.